This TCR beta chain was captured by sequencing in a study of T cell changes during pregnancy in multiple sclerosis. Sequencing was performed with immunoSEQ multiplex PCR; in TCRdb, only in-frame clones are kept and a portion is missing. The sample lists around 75,000 clones; more than 85% were seen once. The input for sequencing was CD4+ T cells from peripheral blood mononuclear cells, taken in the third trimester of pregnancy. The receptor comes from a female donor in good health, enrolled as a control in a pregnancy study.

CDR3: CASSSLVDYNEQFF. The CDR3 DNA reads as TGTGCCAGCAGTAGCTTAGTAGACTACAATGAGCAGTTCTTC. The chain combines TRBV25-1 with TRBJ2-1; D is unclear. V dropped 5 bases and J dropped 3 bases, with 11 bases sitting between them. The germline CDR1 and CDR2 sequences are MGHDK and SYGVNS. The CDR3 sequence is 14 residues long. The variable domain in full, completed from reference TRBV25-1 and TRBJ2-1, reads EADIYQTPRYLVIGTGKKITLECSQTMGHDKMYWYQQDPGMELHLIHYSYGVNSTEKGDLSSESTVSRIRTEHFPLTLESARPSHTSQYLCASSSLVDYNEQFFGPGTRLTVL.